The next 12 T cell receptor beta chains were all read from a single sample in a study of blood T cell repertoires in COVID-19. The data were produced by immunoSEQ multiplex PCR, yet TCRdb's version contains in-frame clones alone and is incomplete. The sample includes roughly 290,000 clones, 75% to 90% of them seen just once. Sequencing was carried out using peripheral blood. The receptor set was obtained from a man aged 25 to 40 with acute or convalescent COVID-19.

This chain connects TRBV9 to TRBJ2-1, with 12 nucleotides matching TRBD2. Germline loops: CDR1 SGDLS, CDR2 YYNGEE. V gave up 3 bases and J gave up 8 bases; unmatched junction bases: 6. This CDR3 has 15 amino acids. CDR3 sequence (DNA): TGTGCCAGCAGCGAGACGACTAGCGGGAGCTATGAGCAGTTCTTC. The encoded protein is CASSETTSGSYEQFF.

On this clone: The junction departs from the called germline gene at one end, perhaps through a read error. The same CDR3 can be traced to other DNA sequences in this sample. V usage is TRBV5-1 and J usage is TRBJ2-6, with D maybe TRBD2 (5 bases). Germline-derived CDR1 and CDR2 are SGHRS and YFSETQ. The CDR3 spans 15 residues. The CDR3 loop reads CASSLTIPGANVLTF. The CDR3 nucleotides are TGCGCCAGTAGCTTGACTATCCCTGGGGCCAACGTCCTGACTTTC.

The chain recombines TRBV7-3 with TRBJ2-3, with 8 bases identical to TRBD2. Germline assignment: CDR1 SGHTA and CDR2 FQGTGA. J was trimmed by 11 bases and V by 1 base; bases with no gene match: 17. This CDR3 has 17 amino acids. This CDR3 reads CASSLKESSGEGEEQYF. The CDR3 nucleotides are TGTGCCAGCAGCTTAAAGGAAAGTAGCGGGGAGGGGGAGGAGCAGTATTTT.

This rearrangement joins TRBV3-1 (or the pseudogene TRBV3-2) to TRBJ2-5, with D possibly being TRBD2 (6 bases). The V gene's germline CDR1 is LGHDT and CDR2 YNNKEL (reference sequence). The length of the CDR3 is 17 residues. The V end was cut by 4 bases, the J end by 2 bases, with 20 bases between. This CDR3 is CASSLPRDLAKQETQYF. DNA for the CDR3: TGTGCCAGCAGCCTGCCCCGGGACCTAGCGAAGCAAGAGACCCAGTACTTC.

V usage is TRBV27 and J usage is TRBJ2-2; D might be TRBD1 (5 bases). Trimming cost V 6 bases and J 4 bases, with 18 bases left between them. Germline loops: CDR1 MNHEY, CDR2 SMNVEV (reference sequence). This CDR3 is 16 amino acids long. The DNA of the CDR3 is TGTGCCAGCAGCTCCGCGCAGGGATCAGTCACCGGGGAGCTGTTTTTT. Residues: CASSSAQGSVTGELFF.

The V and J genes are TRBV28 and TRBJ2-7; 11 bases are shared with TRBD2. J lost 4 bases, V lost 3 bases, and 8 bases had no gene match. CDR3 length: 16 residues. The germline CDR1 and CDR2 sequences are MDHEN and SYDVKM. The CDR3 is CASSFLELAGVYEQYF. CDR3 sequence (DNA): TGTGCCAGCAGTTTCTTAGAACTAGCGGGAGTTTACGAGCAGTACTTC.

V and J are TRBV28 and TRBJ2-1; 10 bases are a match to TRBD2. The germline CDR1 and CDR2 sequences are MDHEN and SYDVKM. The CDR3 contains 16 residues. The junction had 8 bases not matched to a gene; V was cut back by 5 bases and J by 4 bases. CDR3 bases: TGTGCCAGCAGTGACCCAACTAGCGGGGCGTACAATGAGCAGTTCTTC. It codes for CASSDPTSGAYNEQFF. Supplemented by reference TRBV28 and TRBJ2-1, the full variable domain reads DVKVTQSSRYLVKRTGEKVFLECVQDMDHENMFWYRQDPGLGLRLIYFSYDVKMKEKGDIPEGYSVSREKKERFSLILESASTNQTSMYLCASSDPTSGAYNEQFFGPGTRLTVL.

The J gene is TRBJ2-2, the V gene TRBV24-1, with D tentatively TRBD2 (6 bases). The germline V and J ends were trimmed by 4 bases and 2 bases, with 13 bases remaining between them. Germline CDR1 reads KGHDR; CDR2 reads SFDVKD. The CDR3 loop spans 16 amino acids. This CDR3 reads CATSDSRDSNTGELFF. The DNA of the CDR3 is TGTGCCACCAGTGACTCCCGGGACTCCAACACCGGGGAGCTGTTTTTT.

The rearrangement uses TRBV6-6 and TRBJ2-5, with 7 nucleotides matching TRBD2. The CDR3 is 14 residues long. The junction had 7 bases not matched to a gene; V was cut back by 4 bases and J by 5 bases. Per germline, CDR1 MNHNY and CDR2 SVGAGI (reference sequence). CDR3 amino acids: CASSFGEGLETQYF. The CDR3 DNA reads TGTGCCAGCAGTTTCGGGGAGGGTCTGGAGACCCAGTACTTC.

The chain uses TRBV18 and TRBJ2-7, with a possible D match to TRBD2 (5 bases). CDR3 size: 13 residues. Looked up from germline, CDR1 is KGHSH and CDR2 is LQKENI. V was clipped by 6 bases and J by 3 bases, with 12 bases between them. The CDR3 protein is CASSPWGVYEQYF. The CDR3 DNA is TGTGCCAGCTCGCCCTGGGGAGTCTACGAGCAGTACTTC. Drawing the rest from reference TRBV18 and TRBJ2-7, the complete variable domain is NAGVMQNPRHLVRRRGQEARLRCSPMKGHSHVYWYRQLPEEGLKFMVYLQKENIIDESGMPKERFSAEFPKEGPSILRIQQVVRGDSAAYFCASSPWGVYEQYFGPGTRLTVT.

This clone was found once. This rearrangement joins TRBV6-5 to TRBJ1-2; no definite D call. The CDR3 has 13 amino acids. The germline V and J ends were trimmed by 5 bases and 4 bases, with 11 bases remaining between them. CDR1 MNHEY and CDR2 SVGAGI come from the germline V gene. The CDR3 region has the DNA TGTGCCAGCAGTCCCGCCCCGGGCTATGGCTACACCTTC. As protein: CASSPAPGYGYTF.

The chain combines TRBV28 with TRBJ1-1; TRBD1 agrees at 7 bases. The V gene's germline CDR1 is MDHEN and CDR2 SYDVKM. The CDR3 is made up of 14 amino acids. Unmatched junction bases numbered 5, after V lost 7 bases and J lost 0 bases. CDR3 DNA sequence: TGTGCCAGCACCGAACAGGGGTTGAACACTGAAGCTTTCTTT. Encoded protein: CASTEQGLNTEAFF.